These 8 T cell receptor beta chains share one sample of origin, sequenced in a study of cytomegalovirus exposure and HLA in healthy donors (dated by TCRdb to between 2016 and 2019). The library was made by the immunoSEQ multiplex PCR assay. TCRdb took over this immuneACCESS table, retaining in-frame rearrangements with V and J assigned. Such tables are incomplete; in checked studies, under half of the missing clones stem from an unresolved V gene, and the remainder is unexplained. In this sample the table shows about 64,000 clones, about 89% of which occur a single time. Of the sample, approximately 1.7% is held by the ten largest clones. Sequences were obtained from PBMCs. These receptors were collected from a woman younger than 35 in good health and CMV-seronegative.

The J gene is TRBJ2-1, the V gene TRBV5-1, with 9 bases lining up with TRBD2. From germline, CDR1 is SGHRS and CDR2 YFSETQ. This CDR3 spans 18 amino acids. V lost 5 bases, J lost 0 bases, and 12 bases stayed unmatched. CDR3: CASRAGTSILSSYNEQFF. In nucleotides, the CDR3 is TGCGCCAGCAGGGCCGGGACTAGCATTTTGAGCTCCTACAATGAGCAGTTCTTC.

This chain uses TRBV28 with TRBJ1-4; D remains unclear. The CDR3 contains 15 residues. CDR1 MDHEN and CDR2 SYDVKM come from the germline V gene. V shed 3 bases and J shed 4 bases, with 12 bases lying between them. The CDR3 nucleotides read TGTGCCAGCAGTTTGCGGCAGCCCTATAATGAAAAACTGTTTTTT. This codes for CASSLRQPYNEKLFF.

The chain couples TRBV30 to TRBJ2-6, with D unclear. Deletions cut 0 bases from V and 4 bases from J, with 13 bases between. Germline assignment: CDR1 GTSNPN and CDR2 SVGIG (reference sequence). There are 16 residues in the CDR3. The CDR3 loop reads CAWSVRRGLGANVLTF. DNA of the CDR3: TGTGCCTGGAGTGTACGTAGAGGTCTCGGGGCCAACGTCCTGACTTTC. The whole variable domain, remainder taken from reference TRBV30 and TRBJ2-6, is SQTIHQWPATLVQPVGSPLSLECTVEGTSNPNLYWYRQAAGRGLQLLFYSVGIGQISSEVPQNLSASRPQDRQFILSSKKLLLSDSGFYLCAWSVRRGLGANVLTFGAGSRLTVL.

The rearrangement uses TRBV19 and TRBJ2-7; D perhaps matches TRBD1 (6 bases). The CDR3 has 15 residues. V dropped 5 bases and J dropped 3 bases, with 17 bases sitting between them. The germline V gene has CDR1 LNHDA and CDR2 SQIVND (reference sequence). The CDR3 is CASSAPDRGGYEQYF. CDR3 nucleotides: TGTGCCAGTAGTGCCCCCGACAGAGGGGGCTACGAGCAGTACTTC.

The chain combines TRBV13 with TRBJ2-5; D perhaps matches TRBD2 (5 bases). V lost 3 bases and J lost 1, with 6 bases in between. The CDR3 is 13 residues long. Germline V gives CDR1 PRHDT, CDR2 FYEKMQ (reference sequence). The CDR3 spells CASSFGLQETQYF. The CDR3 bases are TGTGCCAGCAGCTTCGGACTCCAAGAGACCCAGTACTTC.

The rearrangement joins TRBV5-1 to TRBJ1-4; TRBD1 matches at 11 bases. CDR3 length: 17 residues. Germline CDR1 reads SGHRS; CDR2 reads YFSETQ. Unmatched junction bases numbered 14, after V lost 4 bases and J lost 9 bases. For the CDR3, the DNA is TGCGCCAGCAGCCCGGCCGGGACAGGGGGAGAGAGGAAAAAACTGTTTTTT. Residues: CASSPAGTGGERKKLFF.

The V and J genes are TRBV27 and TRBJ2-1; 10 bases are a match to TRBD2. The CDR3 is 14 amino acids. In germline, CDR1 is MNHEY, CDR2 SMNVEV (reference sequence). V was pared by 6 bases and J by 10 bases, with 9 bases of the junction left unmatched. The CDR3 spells CASSWVAGGLEQFF. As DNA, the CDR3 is TGTGCCAGCAGCTGGGTAGCGGGGGGTCTCGAGCAGTTCTTC.

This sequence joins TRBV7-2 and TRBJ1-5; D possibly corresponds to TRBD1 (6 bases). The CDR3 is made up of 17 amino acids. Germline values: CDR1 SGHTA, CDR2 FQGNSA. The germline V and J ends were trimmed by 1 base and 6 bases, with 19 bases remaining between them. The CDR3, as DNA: TGTGCCAGCAGCTTAGTCCCCGGGACAATGGGTAGTCAGCCCCAGCATTTT. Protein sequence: CASSLVPGTMGSQPQHF. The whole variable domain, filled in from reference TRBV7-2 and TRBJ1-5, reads GAGVSQSPSNKVTEKGKDVELRCDPISGHTALYWYRQSLGQGLEFLIYFQGNSAPDKSGLPSDRFSAERTGGSVSTLTIQRTQQEDSAVYLCASSLVPGTMGSQPQHFGDGTRLSIL.